This T cell receptor (beta chain) was recovered during a study of cytomegalovirus exposure and HLA in healthy donors. The germline V gene has CDR1 SGHKS and CDR2 YYEKEE (reference sequence). This CDR3 region has 14 residues. Trimming removed 5 bases at V and 5 bases at J, with 13 bases between. In regard to this clone: As yet, its antigen is unknown.

Regarding the study as a whole: A list of around 160 TCR beta chains associated with cytomegalovirus was given. There were some public TCRs occurring in many donors, but most TCR sequences were rare. Both high specificity and high sensitivity reportedly marked the classifier's diagnosis of cytomegalovirus status.

Profiled with immunoSEQ multiplex PCR; TCRdb holds only in-frame clones, not every one. The table lists roughly 130,000 clones, about 90% of them singletons. Sequences were obtained from PBMCs. This TCR derives from a man younger than 45 in good health and CMV-seronegative. The gene calls are TRBV5-5 and TRBJ2-2, with D possibly being TRBD2 (5 bases). The CDR3 loop is CASREDPTTGELFF. CDR3 nucleotide sequence: TGTGCCAGCAGGGAGGACCCTACGACCGGGGAGCTGTTTTTT. The full variable domain, its missing parts supplied by reference TRBV5-5 and TRBJ2-2, is DAGVTQSPTHLIKTRGQQVTLRCSPISGHKSVSWYQQVLGQGPQFIFQYYEKEERGRGNFPDRFSARQFPNYSSELNVNALLLGDSALYLCASREDPTTGELFFGEGSRLTVL.